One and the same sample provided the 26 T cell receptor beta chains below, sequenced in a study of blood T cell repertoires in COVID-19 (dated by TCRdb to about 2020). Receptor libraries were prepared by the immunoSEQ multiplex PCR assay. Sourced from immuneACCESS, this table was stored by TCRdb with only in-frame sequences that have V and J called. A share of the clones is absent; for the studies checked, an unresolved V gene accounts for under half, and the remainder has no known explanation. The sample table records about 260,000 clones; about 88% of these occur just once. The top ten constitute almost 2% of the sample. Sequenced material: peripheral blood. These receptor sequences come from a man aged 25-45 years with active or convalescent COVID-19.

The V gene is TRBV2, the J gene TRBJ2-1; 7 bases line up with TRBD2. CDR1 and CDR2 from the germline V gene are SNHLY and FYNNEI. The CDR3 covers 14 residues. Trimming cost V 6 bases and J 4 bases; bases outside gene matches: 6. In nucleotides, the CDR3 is TGTGCCAGCAGGGGGCTAGCGGCATACAATGAGCAGTTCTTC. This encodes CASRGLAAYNEQFF. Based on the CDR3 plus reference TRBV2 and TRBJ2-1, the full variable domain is EPEVTQTPSHQVTQMGQEVILRCVPISNHLYFYWYRQILGQKVEFLVSFYNNEISEKSEIFDDQFSVERPDGSNFTLKIRSTKLEDSAMYFCASRGLAAYNEQFFGPGTRLTVL.

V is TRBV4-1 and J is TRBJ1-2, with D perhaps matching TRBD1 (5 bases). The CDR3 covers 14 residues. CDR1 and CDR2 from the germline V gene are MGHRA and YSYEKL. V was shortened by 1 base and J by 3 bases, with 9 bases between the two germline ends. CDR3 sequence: CASSQGKGDYGYTF. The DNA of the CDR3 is TGCGCCAGCAGCCAAGGCAAAGGGGACTATGGCTACACCTTC.

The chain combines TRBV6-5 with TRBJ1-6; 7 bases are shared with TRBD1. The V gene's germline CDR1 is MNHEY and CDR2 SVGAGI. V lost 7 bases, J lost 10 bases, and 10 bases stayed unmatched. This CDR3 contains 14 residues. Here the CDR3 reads CASNGDSRKSPLHF. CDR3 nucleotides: TGTGCCAGCAATGGGGACAGTCGTAAGTCACCCCTCCACTTT.

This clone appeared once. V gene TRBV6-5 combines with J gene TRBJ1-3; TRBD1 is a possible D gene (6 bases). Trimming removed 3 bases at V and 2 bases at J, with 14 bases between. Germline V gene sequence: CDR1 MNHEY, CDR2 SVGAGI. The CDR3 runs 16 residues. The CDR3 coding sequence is TGTGCCAGCAGTTATTTCGGAGGGGGGGCTGGAAACACCATATATTTT. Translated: CASSYFGGGAGNTIYF.

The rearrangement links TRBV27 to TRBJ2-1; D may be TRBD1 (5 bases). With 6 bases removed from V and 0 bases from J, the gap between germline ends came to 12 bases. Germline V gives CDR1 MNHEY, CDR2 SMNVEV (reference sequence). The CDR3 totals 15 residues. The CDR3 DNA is TGTGCCAGCAGCTTAAGGGGTACCTCCTACAATGAGCAGTTCTTC. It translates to CASSLRGTSYNEQFF.

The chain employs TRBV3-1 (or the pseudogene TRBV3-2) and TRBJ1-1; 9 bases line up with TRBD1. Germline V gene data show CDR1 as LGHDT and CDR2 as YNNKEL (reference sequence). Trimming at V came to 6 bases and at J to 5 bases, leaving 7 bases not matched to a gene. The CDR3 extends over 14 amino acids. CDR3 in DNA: TGTGCCAGCAGTATACAGGGGGCGAGGACTGAAGCTTTCTTT. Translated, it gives CASSIQGARTEAFF.

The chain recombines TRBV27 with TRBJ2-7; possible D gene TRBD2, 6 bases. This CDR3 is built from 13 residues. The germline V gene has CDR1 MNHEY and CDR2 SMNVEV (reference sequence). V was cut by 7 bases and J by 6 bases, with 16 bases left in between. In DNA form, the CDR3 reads TGTGCCAGCACCCTAAATGCGGGAAGCGAGCAGTACTTC. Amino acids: CASTLNAGSEQYF.

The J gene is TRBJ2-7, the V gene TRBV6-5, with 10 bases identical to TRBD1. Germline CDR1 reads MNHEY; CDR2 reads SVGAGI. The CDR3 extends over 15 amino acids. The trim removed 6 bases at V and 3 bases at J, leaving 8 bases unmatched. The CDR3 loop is CASSDPGTGVYEQYF. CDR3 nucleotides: TGTGCCAGCAGCGACCCCGGGACAGGGGTCTACGAGCAGTACTTC.

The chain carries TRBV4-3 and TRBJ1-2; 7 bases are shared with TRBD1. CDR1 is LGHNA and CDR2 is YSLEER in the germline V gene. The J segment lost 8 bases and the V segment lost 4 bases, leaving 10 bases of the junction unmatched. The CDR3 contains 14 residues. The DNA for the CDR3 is TGCGCCAGCAGCCCTAAGGGGGCGCTTGGGGGCTACACCTTC. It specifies CASSPKGALGGYTF.

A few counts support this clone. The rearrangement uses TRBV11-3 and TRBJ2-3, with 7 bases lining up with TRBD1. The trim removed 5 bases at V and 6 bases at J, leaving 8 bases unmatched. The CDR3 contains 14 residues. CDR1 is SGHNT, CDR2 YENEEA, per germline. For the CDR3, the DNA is TGTGCCAGCAGCATTGGACAGGTTTGGGATACGCAGTATTTT. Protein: CASSIGQVWDTQYF.

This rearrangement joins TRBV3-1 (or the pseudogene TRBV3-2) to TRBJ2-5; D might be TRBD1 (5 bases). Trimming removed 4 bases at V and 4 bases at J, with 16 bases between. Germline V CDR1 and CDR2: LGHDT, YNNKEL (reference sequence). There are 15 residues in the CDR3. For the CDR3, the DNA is TGTGCCAGCAGCCCCGCCCCGACAGTGCGAGAGACCCAGTACTTC. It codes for CASSPAPTVRETQYF.

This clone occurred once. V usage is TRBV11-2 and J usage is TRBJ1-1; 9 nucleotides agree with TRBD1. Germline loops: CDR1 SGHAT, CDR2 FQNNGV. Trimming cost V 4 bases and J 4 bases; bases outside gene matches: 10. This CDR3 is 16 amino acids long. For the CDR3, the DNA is TGTGCCAGCAGCTCCATCACAGGGGGCGGCGGCACTGAAGCTTTCTTT. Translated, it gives CASSSITGGGGTEAFF. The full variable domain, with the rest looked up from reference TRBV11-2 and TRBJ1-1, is EAGVAQSPRYKIIEKRQSVAFWCNPISGHATLYWYQQILGQGPKLLIQFQNNGVVDDSQLPKDRFSAERLKGVDSTLKIQPAKLEDSAVYLCASSSITGGGGTEAFFGQGTRLTVV.

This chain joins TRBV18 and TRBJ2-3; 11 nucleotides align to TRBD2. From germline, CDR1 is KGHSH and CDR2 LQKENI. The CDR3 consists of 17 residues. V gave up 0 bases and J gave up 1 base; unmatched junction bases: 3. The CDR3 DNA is TGTGCCAGCTCACCACCACCGACTAGCGGGGGCACAGATACGCAGTATTTT. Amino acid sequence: CASSPPPTSGGTDTQYF.

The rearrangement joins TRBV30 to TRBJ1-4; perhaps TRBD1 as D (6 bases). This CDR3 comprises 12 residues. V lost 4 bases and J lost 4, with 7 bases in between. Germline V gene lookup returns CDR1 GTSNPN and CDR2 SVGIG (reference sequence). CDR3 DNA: TGTGCCTGGAACAGGGATAATGAAAAACTGTTTTTT. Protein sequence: CAWNRDNEKLFF.

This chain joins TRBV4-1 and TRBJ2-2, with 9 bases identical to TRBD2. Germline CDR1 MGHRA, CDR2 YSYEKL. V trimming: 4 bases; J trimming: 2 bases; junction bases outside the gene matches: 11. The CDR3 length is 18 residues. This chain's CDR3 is CASSPVKLAGANTGELFF. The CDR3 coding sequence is TGCGCCAGCAGCCCGGTGAAATTAGCGGGGGCCAACACCGGGGAGCTGTTTTTT.

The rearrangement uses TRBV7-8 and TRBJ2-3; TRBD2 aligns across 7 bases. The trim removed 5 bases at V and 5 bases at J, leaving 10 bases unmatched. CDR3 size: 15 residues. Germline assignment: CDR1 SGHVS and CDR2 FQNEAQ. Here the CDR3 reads CASSLMRLAEDTQYF. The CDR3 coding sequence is TGTGCCAGCAGCCTGATGAGACTAGCAGAAGATACGCAGTATTTT. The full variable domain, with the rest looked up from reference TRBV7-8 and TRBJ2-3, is GAGVSQSPRYKVAKRGQDVALRCDPISGHVSLFWYQQALGQGPEFLTYFQNEAQLDKSGLPSDRFFAERPEGSVSTLKIQRTQQEDSAVYLCASSLMRLAEDTQYFGPGTRLTVL.

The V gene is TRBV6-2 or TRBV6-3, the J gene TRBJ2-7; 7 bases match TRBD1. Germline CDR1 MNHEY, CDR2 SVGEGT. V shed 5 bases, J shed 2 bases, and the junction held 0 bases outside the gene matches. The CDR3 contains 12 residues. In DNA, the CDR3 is TGTGCCAGCAGTGGGACAGCCTACGAGCAGTACTTC. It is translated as CASSGTAYEQYF.

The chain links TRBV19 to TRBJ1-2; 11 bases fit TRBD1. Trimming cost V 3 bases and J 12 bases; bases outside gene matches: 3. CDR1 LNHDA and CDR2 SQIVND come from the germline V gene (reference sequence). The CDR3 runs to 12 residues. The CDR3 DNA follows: TGTGCCAGTAGTATCGGACAGGGGGCGGACACCTTC. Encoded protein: CASSIGQGADTF.

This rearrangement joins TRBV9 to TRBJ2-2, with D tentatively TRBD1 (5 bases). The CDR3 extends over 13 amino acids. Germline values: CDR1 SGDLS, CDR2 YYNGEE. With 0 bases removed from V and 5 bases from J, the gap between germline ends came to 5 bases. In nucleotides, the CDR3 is TGTGCCAGCAGCGTAGGACAGACCGGGGAGCTGTTTTTT. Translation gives CASSVGQTGELFF. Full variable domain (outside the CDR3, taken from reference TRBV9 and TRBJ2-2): DSGVTQTPKHLITATGQRVTLRCSPRSGDLSVYWYQQSLDQGLQFLIQYYNGEERAKGNILERFSAQQFPDLHSELNLSSLELGDSALYFCASSVGQTGELFFGEGSRLTVL.

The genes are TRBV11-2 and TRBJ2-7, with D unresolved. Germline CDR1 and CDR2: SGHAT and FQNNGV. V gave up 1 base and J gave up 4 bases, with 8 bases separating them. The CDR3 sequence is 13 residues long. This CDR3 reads CASSLAPGYEQYF. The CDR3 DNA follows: TGTGCCAGCAGCTTAGCGCCAGGTTACGAGCAGTACTTC.

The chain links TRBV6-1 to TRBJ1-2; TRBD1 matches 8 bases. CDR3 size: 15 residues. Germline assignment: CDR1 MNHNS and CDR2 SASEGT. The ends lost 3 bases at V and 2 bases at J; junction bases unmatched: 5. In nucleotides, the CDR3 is TGTGCCAGCAGTGACAGGGACAGGCTGAACTATGGCTACACCTTC. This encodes CASSDRDRLNYGYTF.

This chain's CDR3 is CASSIGQGYEQYF. The CDR3 region has the DNA TGTGCCAGTAGTATAGGACAGGGGTACGAGCAGTACTTC. The chain has TRBV19 and TRBJ2-7; 8 nucleotides line up with TRBD1. The germline CDR1 and CDR2 sequences are LNHDA and SQIVND (reference sequence). The CDR3 totals 13 residues. V shed 1 base and J 4 bases; nucleotides not matched to a gene: 0. Based on the CDR3 plus reference TRBV19 and TRBJ2-7, the full variable domain is DGGITQSPKYLFRKEGQNVTLSCEQNLNHDAMYWYRQDPGQGLRLIYYSQIVNDFQKGDIAEGYSVSREKKESFPLTVTSAQKNPTAFYLCASSIGQGYEQYFGPGTRLTVT.

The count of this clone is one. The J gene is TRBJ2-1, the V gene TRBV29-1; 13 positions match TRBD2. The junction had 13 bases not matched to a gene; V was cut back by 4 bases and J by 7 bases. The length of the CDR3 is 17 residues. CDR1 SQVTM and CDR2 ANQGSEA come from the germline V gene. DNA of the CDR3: TGCAGCGTTGCGACCGGGTGGACTAGCGGGGGCCTTAATGAGCAGTTCTTC. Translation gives CSVATGWTSGGLNEQFF.

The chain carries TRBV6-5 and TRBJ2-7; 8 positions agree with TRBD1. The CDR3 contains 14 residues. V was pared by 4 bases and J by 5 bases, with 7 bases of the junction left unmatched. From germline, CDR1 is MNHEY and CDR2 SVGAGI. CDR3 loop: CASSFIQGGDEQYF. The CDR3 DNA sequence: TGTGCCAGCAGTTTCATACAGGGGGGCGACGAGCAGTACTTC.

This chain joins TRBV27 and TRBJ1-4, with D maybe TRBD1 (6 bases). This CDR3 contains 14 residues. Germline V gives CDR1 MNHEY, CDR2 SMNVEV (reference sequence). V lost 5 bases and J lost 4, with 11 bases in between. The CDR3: CASSQTGRNEKLFF. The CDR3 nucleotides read TGTGCCAGCAGTCAAACAGGGCGTAATGAAAAACTGTTTTTT.

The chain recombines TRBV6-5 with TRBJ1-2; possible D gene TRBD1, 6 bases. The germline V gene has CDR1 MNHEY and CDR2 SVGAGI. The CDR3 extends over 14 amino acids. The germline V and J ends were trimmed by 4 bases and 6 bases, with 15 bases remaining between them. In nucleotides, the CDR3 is TGTGCCAGCAGTTTCACCCCGGCAGGGGATGGCTACACCTTC. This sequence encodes CASSFTPAGDGYTF.